Each of the 23 T cell receptor beta chains below was sequenced from the same sample in a study of siplizumab effects on memory and regulatory T cells. The repertoire was sequenced with immunoSEQ multiplex PCR; TCRdb's copy has only in-frame clones and lacks some. Among around 100,000 clones listed, around 93% were seen once. Sequencing was carried out using non-Treg CD4+ T cells sorted from blood. These receptors came from a human donor in good health.

The chain combines TRBV2 with TRBJ2-3; TRBD2 matches at 11 bases. The V and J ends lost 4 bases and 3 bases, in that order; junction bases with no gene match: 9. CDR1 and CDR2 from the germline V gene are SNHLY and FYNNEI. This CDR3 has 17 amino acids. The CDR3 loop reads CASSGGTSGDYTDTQYF. The CDR3 DNA follows: TGTGCCAGCAGTGGTGGGACTAGCGGAGATTATACAGATACGCAGTATTTT.

V usage is TRBV5-1 and J usage is TRBJ2-3, with 8 nucleotides matching TRBD2. CDR1 and CDR2 from the germline V gene are SGHRS and YFSETQ. V lost 0 bases and J lost 2; bases outside the gene matches: 5. The CDR3 loop spans 16 amino acids. Written as DNA, the CDR3 is TGCGCCAGCAGCTTGGAGGCTAGCGGGTACACAGATACGCAGTATTTT. Protein: CASSLEASGYTDTQYF.

This sequence joins TRBV10-3 and TRBJ1-2; 7 bases are shared with TRBD1. Unmatched junction bases numbered 12, after V lost 0 bases and J lost 5 bases. CDR1 is ENHRY and CDR2 is SYGVKD in the germline V gene. The CDR3 totals 17 residues. The CDR3 protein is CAISESQGRGDSYGYTF. The CDR3, as DNA: TGTGCCATCAGTGAGTCCCAGGGCAGGGGGGACTCGTATGGCTACACCTTC.

The CDR3 sequence is CASSVDRGYEQYF. Written as DNA, the CDR3 is TGTGCCAGCAGTGTCGACAGGGGGTACGAGCAGTACTTC. The gene calls are TRBV2 and TRBJ2-7, with TRBD1 matching 9 bases. After removal of 4 bases from V and 4 bases from J, the junction contained 2 bases not matched to a gene. This CDR3 comprises 13 residues. In germline, CDR1 is SNHLY, CDR2 FYNNEI.

The V call is TRBV11-2, the J call TRBJ2-7, with D possibly called TRBD1 or TRBD2 (5 bases each). V was clipped by 5 bases and J by 0 bases, with 17 bases between them. The CDR3 is 16 amino acids. Germline CDR1 and CDR2: SGHAT and FQNNGV. CDR3 nucleotide sequence: TGTGCCAGCAGCCTCTCCCGCTGGGGGAGCTCCTACGAGCAGTACTTC. As protein: CASSLSRWGSSYEQYF.

This chain joins TRBV5-8 and TRBJ1-5; TRBD1 might be the D (5 bases). V lost 3 bases to trimming and J lost 3 bases, with 13 bases between them. In germline, CDR1 is SGHTS, CDR2 YDEGEE. The CDR3 is 15 residues long. DNA for the CDR3: TGTGCCAGCAGCTGGGCCGGGGCCTTCAATCAGCCCCAGCATTTT. Its translation: CASSWAGAFNQPQHF.

The J gene is TRBJ2-7, the V gene TRBV2; TRBD1 or TRBD2 may be the D gene (5 bases each). Germline CDR1 SNHLY, CDR2 FYNNEI. The CDR3 consists of 14 residues. Trimming removed 4 bases from V and 0 bases from J, with 10 bases in between. DNA for the CDR3: TGTGCCAGCAGTGCCGGGGCGAGCTCCTACGAGCAGTACTTC. It specifies CASSAGASSYEQYF.

This chain joins TRBV6-1 and TRBJ1-2; a weak D match, TRBD1 (5 bases). The CDR3 extends over 16 amino acids. Between the trimmed V and J ends, which lost 4 bases and 4 bases, there was a span of 19 bases. The germline V gene encodes CDR1 MNHNS and CDR2 SASEGT. The CDR3 reads CASSVGIPSGGYGYTF. The CDR3 bases are TGTGCCAGCAGTGTGGGCATCCCCTCGGGGGGCTATGGCTACACCTTC.

The V gene is TRBV25-1, the J gene TRBJ2-7; 11 bases line up with TRBD2. V shed 4 bases and J 1 base; nucleotides not matched to a gene: 3. Germline CDR1 reads MGHDK; CDR2 reads SYGVNS. The CDR3 is 15 residues long. The CDR3 DNA sequence: TGTGCCAGCAGTGCACGGACTAGCGGGTCCTACGAGCAGTACTTC. It codes for CASSARTSGSYEQYF.

The rearrangement uses TRBV5-1 and TRBJ2-3, with TRBD2 matching 10 bases. The CDR3 covers 16 residues. Germline trimming cut 4 bases from V and 3 bases from J; bases unmatched to any gene: 8. Per germline, CDR1 SGHRS and CDR2 YFSETQ. CDR3: CASSIDSSGGTDTQYF. CDR3 sequence (DNA): TGCGCCAGCAGCATTGATTCTAGCGGGGGAACAGATACGCAGTATTTT.

The chain couples TRBV19 to TRBJ1-2, with 7 bases that match TRBD1. The CDR3 is 14 residues long. Looked up from germline, CDR1 is LNHDA and CDR2 is SQIVND (reference sequence). The ends lost 7 bases at V and 4 bases at J; junction bases unmatched: 9. The CDR3 here is CASTDTGQIYGYTF. Here the CDR3 DNA reads TGTGCCAGTACTGATACGGGACAGATCTATGGCTACACCTTC.

J is TRBJ2-2 and V is TRBV7-9; maybe TRBD2 (6 bases). V shed 5 bases and J shed 0 bases, with 16 bases lying between them. The CDR3 length is 17 residues. CDR1 is SEHNR and CDR2 is FQNEAQ in the germline V gene (reference sequence). Here the CDR3 DNA reads TGTGCCAGCAGCCCGAATTACCGGGGGACGAACACCGGGGAGCTGTTTTTT. Protein product: CASSPNYRGTNTGELFF.

V gene TRBV4-1 combines with J gene TRBJ2-3; 10 bases align to TRBD2. The CDR3 extends over 14 amino acids. Germline assignment: CDR1 MGHRA and CDR2 YSYEKL. Trimming at V came to 8 bases and at J to 2 bases, leaving 4 bases not matched to a gene. The CDR3 nucleotides are TGCGCCAGCGCTAGCGGGAGCCACACAGATACGCAGTATTTT. Its translation is CASASGSHTDTQYF.

The gene calls are TRBV7-2 and TRBJ1-2, with 9 bases identical to TRBD1. V shed 1 base and J 8 bases; nucleotides not matched to a gene: 8. Germline assignment: CDR1 SGHTA and CDR2 FQGNSA. The CDR3 totals 15 residues. CDR3 amino acids: CASSLGTGDFYGYTF. For the CDR3, the DNA is TGTGCCAGCAGCTTAGGGACAGGGGATTTTTACGGCTACACCTTC.

The chain combines TRBV5-6 with TRBJ1-1; D unclear. V shed 5 bases and J shed 1 base, with 9 bases lying between them. CDR1 and CDR2 (germline): SGHDT, YYEEEE. The CDR3 is 13 residues long. CDR3 coding DNA: TGTGCCAGCAGATACAGAAGGAACACTGAAGCTTTCTTT. Translating gives CASRYRRNTEAFF. The full variable domain, in which reference TRBV5-6 and TRBJ1-1 provide the parts outside the CDR3, is DAGVTQSPTHLIKTRGQQVTLRCSPKSGHDTVSWYQQALGQGPQFIFQYYEEEERQRGNFPDRFSGHQFPNYSSELNVNALLLGDSALYLCASRYRRNTEAFFGQGTRLTVV.

V and J are TRBV5-1 and TRBJ1-1; no definite D call. Germline V gives CDR1 SGHRS, CDR2 YFSETQ. Trimming left V 4 bases short and J 6 bases short, with 13 bases between. The CDR3 is 13 residues long. The CDR3 region has the DNA TGCGCCAGCAGCACAGAGAATGGCGCTGAAGCTTTCTTT. Its protein product is CASSTENGAEAFF. Full variable domain (remainder filled in from reference TRBV5-1 and TRBJ1-1): KAGVTQTPRYLIKTRGQQVTLSCSPISGHRSVSWYQQTPGQGLQFLFEYFSETQRNKGNFPGRFSGRQFSNSRSEMNVSTLELGDSALYLCASSTENGAEAFFGQGTRLTVV.

The rearrangement uses TRBV18 and TRBJ1-3, with TRBD1 matching 10 bases. V lost 6 bases, J lost 3 bases, and 5 bases stayed unmatched. The CDR3 has 15 amino acids. CDR1 is KGHSH and CDR2 is LQKENI in the germline V gene. The CDR3 reads CASSPGTGVGNTIYF. In DNA, the CDR3 is TGTGCCAGCTCCCCCGGGACAGGGGTTGGAAACACCATATATTTT.

The chain recombines TRBV6-1 with TRBJ1-4; D remains ambiguous. Trimming cost V 2 bases and J 7 bases, with 2 bases left between them. The length of the CDR3 is 11 residues. Germline V gene data show CDR1 as MNHNS and CDR2 as SASEGT. CDR3 residues: CASSEIEKLFF. In DNA form, the CDR3 reads TGTGCCAGCAGTGAAATTGAAAAACTGTTTTTT.

The chain uses TRBV19 and TRBJ2-1; D is perhaps TRBD2 (5 bases). The CDR3 runs 12 residues. Per the germline V gene, CDR1 is LNHDA and CDR2 is SQIVND (reference sequence). Trimming stripped 1 base from V and 14 bases from J, with 12 bases between. The CDR3 DNA sequence: TGTGCCAGTAGTATAGCGGAGCGGATCAAGTTCTTC. Translation gives CASSIAERIKFF.

The V gene is TRBV5-1, the J gene TRBJ2-3; no definite D call. Trimming shortened V by 0 bases and J by 2 bases, and 10 bases separated the two germline ends. CDR3 length: 15 amino acids. Germline V gene sequence: CDR1 SGHRS, CDR2 YFSETQ. CDR3 sequence reads: CASSLEQRHTDTQYF. The CDR3 DNA reads as TGCGCCAGCAGCTTGGAGCAGAGGCACACAGATACGCAGTATTTT.

Concerning this clone itself: Mismatch with germline at one junction end may stem from a read error. The genes are TRBV7-7 and TRBJ2-2; 11 bases map to TRBD2. This CDR3 contains 18 residues. CDR1 SSHAT and CDR2 FNYEAQ come from the germline V gene (reference sequence). The CDR3 loop reads CASSLVYGGLADTGELFF. The CDR3, as DNA: TGTGCTAGCAGCTTAGTATACGGGGGACTAGCGGACACCGGGGAGCTGTTTTTT. Filled out from reference TRBV7-7 and TRBJ2-2, the complete variable domain reads GAGVSQSPRYKVTKRGQDVTLRCDPISSHATLYWYQQALGQGPEFLTYFNYEAQPDKSGLPSDRFSAERPEGSISTLTIQRTEQRDSAMYRCASSLVYGGLADTGELFFGEGSRLTVL.

The rearrangement links TRBV28 to TRBJ1-4, with no clear D. The CDR3 has 14 residues. Per germline, CDR1 MDHEN and CDR2 SYDVKM. Trimming left V 8 bases short and J 3 bases short, with 13 bases between. In nucleotides, the CDR3 is TGTGCCAGCGGTCTTTTAGGTCCTAATGAAAAACTGTTTTTT. It is translated as CASGLLGPNEKLFF.

The rearrangement joins TRBV6-6 to TRBJ2-7; perhaps TRBD1 as D (6 bases). The V gene lost 9 bases and the J gene lost 7 bases, with 19 bases spanning the gap. Germline-derived CDR1 and CDR2 are MNHNY and SVGAGI (reference sequence). This CDR3 has 13 residues. CDR3 in amino acids: CASRLKQGWEQYF. Written as DNA, the CDR3 is TGTGCCAGTCGACTTAAACAGGGCTGGGAGCAGTACTTC.